This T cell receptor beta chain was captured in a study of shared clonotypes between healthy human individuals. This clone was found a few times. Every subset had its genomic DNA shared out evenly among several immunoSEQ plates. Assay: immunoSEQ multiplex PCR; the TCRdb copy retains only in-frame clones and omits some. The table records about 460,000 clones, approximately 80% of them present only once. V shed 2 bases and J 2 bases; nucleotides not matched to a gene: 3. CDR1 and CDR2 (germline): MDHEN, SYDVKM. This CDR3 spans 15 amino acids. The material sequenced was PBMCs. The TCR was taken from a middle-aged woman in good health. Some clones in this sample may be carry-over from other donors' samples. V is TRBV28 and J is TRBJ2-1, with 7 bases fitting TRBD2. CDR3 in DNA: TGTGCCAGCAGTTTAGGGGGGGAGCCCTACAATGAGCAGTTCTTC. Residues: CASSLGGEPYNEQFF.